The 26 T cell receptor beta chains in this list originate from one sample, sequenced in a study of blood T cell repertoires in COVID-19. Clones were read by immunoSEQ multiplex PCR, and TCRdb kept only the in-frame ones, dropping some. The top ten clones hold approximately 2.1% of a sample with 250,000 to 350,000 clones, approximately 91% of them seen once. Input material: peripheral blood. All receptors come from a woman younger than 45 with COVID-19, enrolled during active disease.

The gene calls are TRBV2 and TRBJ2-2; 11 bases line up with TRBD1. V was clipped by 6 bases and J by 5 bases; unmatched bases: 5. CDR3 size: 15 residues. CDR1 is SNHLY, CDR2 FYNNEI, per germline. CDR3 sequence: CASRDRGHGTGELFF. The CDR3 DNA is TGTGCCAGCAGGGACAGGGGGCATGGGACCGGGGAGCTGTTTTTT. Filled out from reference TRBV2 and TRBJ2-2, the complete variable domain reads EPEVTQTPSHQVTQMGQEVILRCVPISNHLYFYWYRQILGQKVEFLVSFYNNEISEKSEIFDDQFSVERPDGSNFTLKIRSTKLEDSAMYFCASRDRGHGTGELFFGEGSRLTVL.

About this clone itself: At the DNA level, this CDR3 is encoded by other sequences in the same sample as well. DNA of the CDR3: TGTGCCAGCAGCTTGGTCCTAGCGGGAGATTACGAGCAGTACTTC. Its protein is CASSLVLAGDYEQYF. The rearrangement uses TRBV5-5 and TRBJ2-7; 10 bases agree with TRBD2. CDR3 length: 15 residues. Germline assignment: CDR1 SGHKS and CDR2 YYEKEE (reference sequence). V trimming: 0 bases; J trimming: 4 bases; junction bases outside the gene matches: 4.

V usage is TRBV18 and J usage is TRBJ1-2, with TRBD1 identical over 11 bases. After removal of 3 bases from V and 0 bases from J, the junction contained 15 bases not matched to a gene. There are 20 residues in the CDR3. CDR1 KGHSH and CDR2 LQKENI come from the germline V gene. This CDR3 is CASSPTGQGAPLLSNYGYTF. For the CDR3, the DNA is TGTGCCAGCTCACCCACCGGACAGGGGGCTCCTCTCCTCTCTAACTATGGCTACACCTTC. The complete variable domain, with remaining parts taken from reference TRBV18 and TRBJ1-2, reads NAGVMQNPRHLVRRRGQEARLRCSPMKGHSHVYWYRQLPEEGLKFMVYLQKENIIDESGMPKERFSAEFPKEGPSILRIQQVVRGDSAAYFCASSPTGQGAPLLSNYGYTFGSGTRLTVV.

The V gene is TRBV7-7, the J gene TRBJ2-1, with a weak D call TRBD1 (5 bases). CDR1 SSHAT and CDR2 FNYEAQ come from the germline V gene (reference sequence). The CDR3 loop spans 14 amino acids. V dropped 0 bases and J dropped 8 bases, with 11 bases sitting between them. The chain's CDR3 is CASSLAGAKDEQFF. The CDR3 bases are TGTGCCAGCAGCTTAGCAGGGGCCAAGGATGAGCAGTTCTTC.

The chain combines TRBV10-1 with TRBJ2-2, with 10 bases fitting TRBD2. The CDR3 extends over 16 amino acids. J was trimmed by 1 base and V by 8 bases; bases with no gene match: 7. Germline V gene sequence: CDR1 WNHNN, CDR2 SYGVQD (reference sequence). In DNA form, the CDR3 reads TGCGCCAGCTCTACCAGGACTAGCGGGAACACCGGGGAGCTGTTTTTT. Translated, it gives CASSTRTSGNTGELFF.

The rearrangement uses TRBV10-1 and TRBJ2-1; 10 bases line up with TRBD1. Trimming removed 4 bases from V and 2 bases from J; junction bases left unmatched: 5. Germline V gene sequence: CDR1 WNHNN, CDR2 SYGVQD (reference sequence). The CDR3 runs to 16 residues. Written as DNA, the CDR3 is TGCGCCAGCAGTGGAAGACAGGGGGCTGCCTACAATGAGCAGTTCTTC. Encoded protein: CASSGRQGAAYNEQFF.

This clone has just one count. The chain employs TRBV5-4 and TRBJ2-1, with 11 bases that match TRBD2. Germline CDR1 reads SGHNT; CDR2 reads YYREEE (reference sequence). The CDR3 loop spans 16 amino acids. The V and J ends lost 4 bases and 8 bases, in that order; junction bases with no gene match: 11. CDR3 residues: CASSDVRTSGRDEQFF. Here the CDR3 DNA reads TGTGCCAGCAGCGACGTCCGGACTAGCGGGCGCGATGAGCAGTTCTTC.

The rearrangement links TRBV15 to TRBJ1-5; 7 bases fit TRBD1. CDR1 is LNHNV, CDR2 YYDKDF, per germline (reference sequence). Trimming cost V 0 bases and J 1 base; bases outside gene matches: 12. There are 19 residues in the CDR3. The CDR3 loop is CATSRDPPRQGRSNQPQHF. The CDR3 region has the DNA TGTGCCACCAGCAGAGATCCCCCGCGACAGGGACGGAGCAATCAGCCCCAGCATTTT.

Here the CDR3 reads CASSSTQRSTDTQYF. DNA for the CDR3: TGTGCCAGCAGCTCGACCCAGCGGAGCACAGATACGCAGTATTTT. The rearrangement links TRBV11-2 to TRBJ2-3; D may be TRBD2 (5 bases). V dropped 4 bases and J dropped 0 bases, with 11 bases sitting between them. The germline V gene has CDR1 SGHAT and CDR2 FQNNGV. This CDR3 comprises 15 residues.

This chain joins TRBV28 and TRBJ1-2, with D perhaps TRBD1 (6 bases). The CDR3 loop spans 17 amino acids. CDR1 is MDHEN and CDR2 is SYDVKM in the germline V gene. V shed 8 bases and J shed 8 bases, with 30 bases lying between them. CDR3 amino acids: CASLRLGGQGAMQGYTF. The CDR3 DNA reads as TGTGCCAGCCTACGCTTGGGGGGGCAAGGGGCTATGCAAGGCTACACCTTC.

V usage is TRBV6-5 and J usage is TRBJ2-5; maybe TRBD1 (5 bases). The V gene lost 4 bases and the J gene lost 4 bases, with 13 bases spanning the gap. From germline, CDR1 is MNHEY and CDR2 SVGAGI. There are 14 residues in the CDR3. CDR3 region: CASSFRTRRETQYF. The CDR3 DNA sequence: TGTGCCAGCAGTTTCAGGACACGTCGAGAGACCCAGTACTTC.

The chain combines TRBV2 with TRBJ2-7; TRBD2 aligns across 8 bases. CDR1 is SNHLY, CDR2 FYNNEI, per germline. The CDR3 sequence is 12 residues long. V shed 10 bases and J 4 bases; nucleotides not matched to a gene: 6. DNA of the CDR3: TGTGCCAACTCGGCGGGAGGATACGAGCAGTACTTC. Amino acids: CANSAGGYEQYF.

The chain's CDR3 is CASSLSWGGYNEQFF. CDR3 bases: TGTGCCAGCAGTTTAAGCTGGGGGGGCTACAATGAGCAGTTCTTC. The genes are TRBV27 and TRBJ2-1; 7 positions agree with TRBD2. With V trimmed by 2 bases and J by 3 bases, 4 bases remained unmatched. Per the germline V gene, CDR1 is MNHEY and CDR2 is SMNVEV (reference sequence). The CDR3 has 15 residues.

The CDR3 DNA follows: TGTGCCATCAGTGACCCGGGGGACAGGAGCTCTGGAAACACCATATATTTT. Translated, it gives CAISDPGDRSSGNTIYF. J is TRBJ1-3 and V is TRBV10-3; 8 bases align to TRBD1. CDR3 length: 17 amino acids. J was trimmed by 0 bases and V by 3 bases; bases with no gene match: 7. Per germline, CDR1 ENHRY and CDR2 SYGVKD.

The CDR3 here is CASSLNQPQHF. CDR3 nucleotides: TGTGCCAGCAGCCTTAATCAGCCCCAGCATTTT. The chain is built from TRBV2 and TRBJ1-5; no clear D. The CDR3 is 11 residues long. Germline CDR1 reads SNHLY; CDR2 reads FYNNEI. V was trimmed by 6 bases and J by 4 bases, leaving 4 bases between them.

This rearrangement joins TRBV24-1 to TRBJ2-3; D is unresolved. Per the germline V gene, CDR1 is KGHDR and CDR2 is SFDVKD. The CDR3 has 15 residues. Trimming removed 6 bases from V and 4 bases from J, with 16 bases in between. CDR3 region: CATSPSEKWADTQYF. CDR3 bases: TGTGCCACCAGTCCCAGCGAGAAGTGGGCAGATACGCAGTATTTT.

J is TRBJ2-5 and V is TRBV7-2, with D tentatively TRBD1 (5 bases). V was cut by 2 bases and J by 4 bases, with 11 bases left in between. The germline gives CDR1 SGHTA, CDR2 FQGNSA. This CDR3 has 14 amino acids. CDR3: CASSLNLGAETQYF. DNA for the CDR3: TGTGCCAGCAGCTTAAATCTAGGGGCAGAGACCCAGTACTTC.

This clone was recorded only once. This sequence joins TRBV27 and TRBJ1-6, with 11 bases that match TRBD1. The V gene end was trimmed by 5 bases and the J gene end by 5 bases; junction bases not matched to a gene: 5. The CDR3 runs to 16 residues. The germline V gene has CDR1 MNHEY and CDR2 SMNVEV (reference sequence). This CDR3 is CASSPWTGGDNSPLHF. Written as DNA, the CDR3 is TGTGCCAGCAGTCCCTGGACAGGGGGCGATAATTCACCCCTCCACTTT.

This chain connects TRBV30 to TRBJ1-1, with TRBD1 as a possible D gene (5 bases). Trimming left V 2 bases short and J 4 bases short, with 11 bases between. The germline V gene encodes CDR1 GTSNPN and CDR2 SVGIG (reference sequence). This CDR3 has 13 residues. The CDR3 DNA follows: TGTGCCTGGAGTTCTTATAGGGGCACTGAAGCTTTCTTT. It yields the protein CAWSSYRGTEAFF.

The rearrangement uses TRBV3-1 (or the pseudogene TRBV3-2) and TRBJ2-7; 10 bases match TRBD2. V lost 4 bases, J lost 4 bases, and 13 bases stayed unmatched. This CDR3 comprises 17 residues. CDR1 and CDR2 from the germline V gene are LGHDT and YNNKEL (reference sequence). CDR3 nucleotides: TGTGCCAGCAGCCCCCCGAGGGGGCTAGCGGGAGAGTACGAGCAGTACTTC. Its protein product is CASSPPRGLAGEYEQYF.

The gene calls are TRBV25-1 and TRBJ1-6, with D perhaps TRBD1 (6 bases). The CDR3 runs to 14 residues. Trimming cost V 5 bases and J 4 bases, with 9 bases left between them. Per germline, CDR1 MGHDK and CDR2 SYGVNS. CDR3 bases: TGTGCCAGCAGTCGAGGACAGTATAATTCACCCCTCCACTTT. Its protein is CASSRGQYNSPLHF. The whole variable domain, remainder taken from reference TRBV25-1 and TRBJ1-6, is EADIYQTPRYLVIGTGKKITLECSQTMGHDKMYWYQQDPGMELHLIHYSYGVNSTEKGDLSSESTVSRIRTEHFPLTLESARPSHTSQYLCASSRGQYNSPLHFGNGTRLTVT.

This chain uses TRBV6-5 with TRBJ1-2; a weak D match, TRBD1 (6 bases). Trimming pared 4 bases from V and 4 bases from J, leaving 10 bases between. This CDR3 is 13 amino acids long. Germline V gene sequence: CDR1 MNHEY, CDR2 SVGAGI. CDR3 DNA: TGTGCCAGCAGTTCCCCACAGGGCTATGGCTACACCTTC. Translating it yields CASSSPQGYGYTF.

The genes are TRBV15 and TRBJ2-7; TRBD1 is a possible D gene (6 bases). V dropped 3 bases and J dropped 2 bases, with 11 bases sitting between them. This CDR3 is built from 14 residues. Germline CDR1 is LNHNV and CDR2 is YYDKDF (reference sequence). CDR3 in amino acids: CATSSQDRTYEQYF. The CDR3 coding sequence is TGTGCCACCAGCAGCCAGGACAGAACCTACGAGCAGTACTTC.

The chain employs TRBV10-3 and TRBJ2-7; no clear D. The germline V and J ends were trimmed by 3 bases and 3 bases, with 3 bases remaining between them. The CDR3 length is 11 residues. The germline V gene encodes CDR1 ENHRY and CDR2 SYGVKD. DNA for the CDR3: TGTGCCATCAGTGATTACTACGAGCAGTACTTC. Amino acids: CAISDYYEQYF.

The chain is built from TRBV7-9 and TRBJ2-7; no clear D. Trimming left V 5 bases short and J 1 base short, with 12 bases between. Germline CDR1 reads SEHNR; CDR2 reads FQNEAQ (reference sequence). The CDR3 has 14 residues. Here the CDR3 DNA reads TGTGCCAGCAGCCCCGTCGTCAGGTCCTACGAGCAGTACTTC. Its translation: CASSPVVRSYEQYF.

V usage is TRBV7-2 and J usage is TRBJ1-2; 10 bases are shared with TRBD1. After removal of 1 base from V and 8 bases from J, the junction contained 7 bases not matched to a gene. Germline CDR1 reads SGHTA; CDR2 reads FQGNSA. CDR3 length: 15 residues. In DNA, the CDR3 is TGTGCCAGCAGCTTAGACGGGACAGGGGCACGAGGCTACACCTTC. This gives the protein CASSLDGTGARGYTF.